Given below is one T cell receptor (beta chain) in context. The sample is drawn from a study of T cell responses to AZD1222 COVID-19 vaccine. After removal of 6 bases from V and 6 bases from J, the junction contained 5 bases not matched to a gene. The CDR3 runs 13 residues. Germline CDR1 is MNHEY and CDR2 is SVGAGI. Generated by immunoSEQ multiplex PCR, the TCRdb table keeps only in-frame clones and is missing some. The data hold about 180,000 clones, with around nine tenths observed a single time. The TCR originated in an adult who received the AZD1222 COVID-19 vaccine. Sequences were derived from peripheral blood, sampled 28 days after the second AZD1222 dose. The rearrangement joins TRBV6-5 to TRBJ2-4, with 7 positions matching TRBD1. The CDR3 region has the DNA TGTGCCAGCAGCAGGACAGGTCCAAACATTCAGTACTTC. Translation: CASSRTGPNIQYF.